The 15 T cell receptor beta chains below come from one sample, sequenced in a study of OX40 agonist ivuxolimab in advanced cancers. The repertoire was sequenced with immunoSEQ multiplex PCR; TCRdb's copy has only in-frame clones and lacks some. Of fewer than 85,000 clones listed, roughly 90% are singletons. The sequences come from CD4+ or CD8+ T cells sorted from blood, collected in a trial of the OX40 agonist ivuxolimab. The receptor set was obtained from an adult with an advanced solid tumor such as melanoma, head and neck, liver or kidney cancer.

This chain joins TRBV19 and TRBJ2-5, with D unresolved. The CDR3 totals 14 residues. Trimming cost V 8 bases and J 5 bases, with 18 bases left between them. Per germline, CDR1 LNHDA and CDR2 SQIVND (reference sequence). As DNA, the CDR3 is TGTGCCAGTGGTGCAAGTGGCCGTGGGGAGACCCAGTACTTC. It is translated as CASGASGRGETQYF.

The chain has TRBV4-3 and TRBJ2-3; 11 positions agree with TRBD2. The CDR3 covers 15 residues. V lost 2 bases, J lost 8 bases, and 6 bases stayed unmatched. Germline V gives CDR1 LGHNA, CDR2 YSLEER. CDR3 sequence reads: CASSQRTSGSGTQYF. CDR3 bases: TGCGCCAGCAGCCAACGAACTAGCGGGAGTGGTACGCAGTATTTT.

The chain employs TRBV5-1 and TRBJ2-3; TRBD2 matches 9 bases. Trimming took 4 bases from V and 0 from J; bases not matched to a gene: 9. Germline V lookup: CDR1 SGHRS, CDR2 YFSETQ. The CDR3 is made up of 17 amino acids. CDR3 nucleotides: TGCGCCAGCAGCCCGCTACTAGCGGGCTCTAGCACAGATACGCAGTATTTT. It translates to CASSPLLAGSSTDTQYF.

The chain links TRBV5-5 to TRBJ2-7, with TRBD2 as a possible D gene (6 bases). Germline V gene sequence: CDR1 SGHKS, CDR2 YYEKEE (reference sequence). The CDR3 contains 19 residues. V was cut by 4 bases and J by 3 bases, with 29 bases left in between. The CDR3 loop reads CASSLTARPPEGQFYEQYF. CDR3 DNA sequence: TGTGCCAGCAGCCTTACCGCCCGACCCCCGGAGGGCCAGTTCTACGAGCAGTACTTC.

The J gene is TRBJ2-7, the V gene TRBV9; 7 nucleotides match TRBD1. The CDR3 has 15 residues. Germline assignment: CDR1 SGDLS and CDR2 YYNGEE. V lost 1 base and J lost 0; bases outside the gene matches: 4. The CDR3 region has the DNA TGTGCCAGCAGCGTAAATCCAGGGGGCTCCTACGAGCAGTACTTC. The encoded protein is CASSVNPGGSYEQYF.

The chain carries TRBV10-3 and TRBJ2-7; 8 bases match TRBD1. The CDR3 sequence is 15 residues long. V lost 5 bases and J lost 3; bases outside the gene matches: 9. Germline V CDR1 and CDR2: ENHRY, SYGVKD. This CDR3 reads CAISSGTGGIYEQYF. CDR3 coding DNA: TGTGCCATCAGTTCCGGGACAGGCGGCATCTACGAGCAGTACTTC.

The chain couples TRBV6-1 to TRBJ2-5, with 9 bases aligning to TRBD2. CDR3 size: 18 residues. Germline V gene lookup returns CDR1 MNHNS and CDR2 SASEGT. Trimming cost V 1 base and J 2 bases; bases outside gene matches: 11. The CDR3 DNA sequence: TGTGCCAGCAGTGAAGTTCTAGCGAGACTAGCGGCGCAAGAGACCCAGTACTTC. Protein product: CASSEVLARLAAQETQYF.

V gene TRBV10-3 combines with J gene TRBJ1-1; D is perhaps TRBD1 (6 bases). The V end was cut by 1 base, the J end by 0 bases, with 18 bases between. The CDR3 sequence is 18 residues long. Germline V lookup: CDR1 ENHRY, CDR2 SYGVKD. CDR3 DNA sequence: TGTGCCATCAGTGAGTTATTCCGCGGGGGGCGCCTGAACACTGAAGCTTTCTTT. Translation: CAISELFRGGRLNTEAFF.

The chain links TRBV2 to TRBJ2-3; 7 bases match TRBD2. Unmatched junction bases numbered 10, after V lost 10 bases and J lost 6 bases. Germline lookup yields CDR1 SNHLY and CDR2 FYNNEI. The CDR3 is 13 amino acids. Here the CDR3 DNA reads TGTGCCACTAGCCGGGACTATGGTGATACGCAGTATTTT. It translates to CATSRDYGDTQYF. Full variable domain (outside the CDR3, taken from reference TRBV2 and TRBJ2-3): EPEVTQTPSHQVTQMGQEVILRCVPISNHLYFYWYRQILGQKVEFLVSFYNNEISEKSEIFDDQFSVERPDGSNFTLKIRSTKLEDSAMYFCATSRDYGDTQYFGPGTRLTVL.

V usage is TRBV9 and J usage is TRBJ2-5; 11 bases align to TRBD2. After removal of 4 bases from V and 5 bases from J, the junction contained 10 bases not matched to a gene. The CDR3 length is 16 residues. CDR1 is SGDLS, CDR2 YYNGEE, per germline. The CDR3 nucleotides are TGTGCCAGCAGCCCACGGGCTAGCGGGAGGTGGGAGACCCAGTACTTC. Its translation is CASSPRASGRWETQYF.

This sequence joins TRBV30 and TRBJ1-2; D is unresolved. Germline assignment: CDR1 GTSNPN and CDR2 SVGIG (reference sequence). CDR3 length: 15 residues. Deletions cut 2 bases from V and 2 bases from J, with 15 bases between. This CDR3 is CAWSLLGKTNYGYTF. CDR3 DNA sequence: TGTGCCTGGAGTCTCCTAGGGAAAACAAACTATGGCTACACCTTC. The full variable domain, completed using reference TRBV30 and TRBJ1-2, is SQTIHQWPATLVQPVGSPLSLECTVEGTSNPNLYWYRQAAGRGLQLLFYSVGIGQISSEVPQNLSASRPQDRQFILSSKKLLLSDSGFYLCAWSLLGKTNYGYTFGSGTRLTVV.

This rearrangement joins TRBV7-2 to TRBJ2-1; 11 nucleotides line up with TRBD2. The V segment lost 5 bases and the J segment 5 bases; nucleotides outside the gene matches: 11. Per the germline V gene, CDR1 is SGHTA and CDR2 is FQGNSA. There are 17 residues in the CDR3. For the CDR3, the DNA is TGTGCCAGCAGCAGAAGGACTAGCGGGTCTTGGGACAATGAGCAGTTCTTC. Its protein is CASSRRTSGSWDNEQFF.

This clone was detected once. The rearrangement uses TRBV5-8 and TRBJ2-1; D may match TRBD1 or TRBD2 (5 bases each). Trimming pared 4 bases from V and 3 bases from J, leaving 17 bases between. This CDR3 has 16 amino acids. Per germline, CDR1 SGHTS and CDR2 YDEGEE. CDR3 nucleotides: TGTGCCAGCAGCCAGGAACCCGGGACCTACTACAATGAGCAGTTCTTC. The encoded protein is CASSQEPGTYYNEQFF.

CDR3 in amino acids: CASSSGLAGGLGDTQYF. In DNA form, the CDR3 reads TGCGCCAGCAGCTCTGGACTAGCGGGAGGGCTCGGAGATACGCAGTATTTT. J is TRBJ2-3 and V is TRBV5-1; 15 bases match TRBD2. Germline V gene data show CDR1 as SGHRS and CDR2 as YFSETQ. The V and J ends lost 3 bases and 5 bases, in that order; junction bases with no gene match: 7. The CDR3 runs to 17 residues.

J is TRBJ1-1 and V is TRBV19, with TRBD1 matching over 7 bases. Germline loops: CDR1 LNHDA, CDR2 SQIVND (reference sequence). Losses at the gene ends were 10 bases for V and 0 bases for J; bases not matched to a gene: 14. The CDR3 consists of 16 residues. In nucleotides, the CDR3 is TGTGCCACGCGAGACATAAACAGGGGCATGAACACTGAAGCTTTCTTT. This sequence encodes CATRDINRGMNTEAFF.